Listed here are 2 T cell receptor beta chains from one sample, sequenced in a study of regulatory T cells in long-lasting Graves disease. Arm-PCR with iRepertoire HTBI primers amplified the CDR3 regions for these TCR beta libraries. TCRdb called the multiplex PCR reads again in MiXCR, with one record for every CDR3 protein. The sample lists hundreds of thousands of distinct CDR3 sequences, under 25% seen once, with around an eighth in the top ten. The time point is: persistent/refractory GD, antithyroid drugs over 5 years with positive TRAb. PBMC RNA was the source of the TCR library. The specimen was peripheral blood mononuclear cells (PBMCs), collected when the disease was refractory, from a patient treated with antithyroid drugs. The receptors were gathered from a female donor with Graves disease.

The CDR3 sequence is CASSELSGANVLTF. CDR3 sequence (DNA): TGTGCCAGCAGCGAACTTTCTGGGGCCAACGTCCTGACTTTC. This rearrangement joins TRBV28 to TRBJ2-6; D unclear. Germline V gene data show CDR1 as MDHEN and CDR2 as SYDVKM. Trimming pared 6 bases from V and 1 base from J, leaving 7 bases between. The CDR3 spans 14 residues.

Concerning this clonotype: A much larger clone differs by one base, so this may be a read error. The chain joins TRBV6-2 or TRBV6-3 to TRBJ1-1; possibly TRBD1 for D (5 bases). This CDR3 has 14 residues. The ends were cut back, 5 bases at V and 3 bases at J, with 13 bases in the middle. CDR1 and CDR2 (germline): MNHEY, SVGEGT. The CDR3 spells CASSEKGLDTEAFF. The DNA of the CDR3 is TGTGCCAGCAGTGAGAAGGGGCTGGACACTGAAGCTTTCTTT.